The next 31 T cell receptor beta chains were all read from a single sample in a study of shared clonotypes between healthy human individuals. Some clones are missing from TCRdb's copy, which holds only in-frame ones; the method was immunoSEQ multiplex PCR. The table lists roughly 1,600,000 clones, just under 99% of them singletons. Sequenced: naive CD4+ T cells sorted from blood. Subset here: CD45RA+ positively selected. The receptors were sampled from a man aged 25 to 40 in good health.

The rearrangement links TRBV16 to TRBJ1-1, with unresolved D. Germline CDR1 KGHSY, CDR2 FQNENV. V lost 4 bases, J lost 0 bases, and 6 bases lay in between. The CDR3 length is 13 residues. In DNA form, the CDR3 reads TGTGCCAGCAGCCCGTCCATGAACACTGAAGCTTTCTTT. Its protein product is CASSPSMNTEAFF.

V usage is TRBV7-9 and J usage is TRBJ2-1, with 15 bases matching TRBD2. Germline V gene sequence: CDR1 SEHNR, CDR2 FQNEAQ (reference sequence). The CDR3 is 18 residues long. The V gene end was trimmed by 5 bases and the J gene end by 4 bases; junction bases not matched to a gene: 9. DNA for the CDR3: TGTGCCAGCAGCCAAGGGACTAGCGGGAGGAGGAGGTACAATGAGCAGTTCTTC. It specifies CASSQGTSGRRRYNEQFF. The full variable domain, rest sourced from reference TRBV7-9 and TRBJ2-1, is DTGVSQNPRHKITKRGQNVTFRCDPISEHNRLYWYRQTLGQGPEFLTYFQNEAQLEKSRLLSDRFSAERPKGSFSTLEIQRTEQGDSAMYLCASSQGTSGRRRYNEQFFGPGTRLTVL.

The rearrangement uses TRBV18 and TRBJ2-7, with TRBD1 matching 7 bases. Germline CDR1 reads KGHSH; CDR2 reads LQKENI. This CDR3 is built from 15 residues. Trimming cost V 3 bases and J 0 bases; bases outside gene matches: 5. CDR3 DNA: TGTGCCAGCTCACCCCAGACAGGGAGCTCCTACGAGCAGTACTTC. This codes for CASSPQTGSSYEQYF.

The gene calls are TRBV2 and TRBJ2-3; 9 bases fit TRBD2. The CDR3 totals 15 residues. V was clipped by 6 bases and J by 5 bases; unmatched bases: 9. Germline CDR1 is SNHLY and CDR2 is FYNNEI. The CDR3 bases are TGTGCCAGCAGCCTCCCTAGCGGGACGAAAGATACGCAGTATTTT. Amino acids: CASSLPSGTKDTQYF.

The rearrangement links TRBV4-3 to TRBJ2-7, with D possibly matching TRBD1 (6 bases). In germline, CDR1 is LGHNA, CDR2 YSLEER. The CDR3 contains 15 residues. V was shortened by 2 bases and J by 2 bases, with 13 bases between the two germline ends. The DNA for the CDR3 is TGCGCCAGCAGCCAACAGACAGGAGACACCTACGAGCAGTACTTC. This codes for CASSQQTGDTYEQYF.

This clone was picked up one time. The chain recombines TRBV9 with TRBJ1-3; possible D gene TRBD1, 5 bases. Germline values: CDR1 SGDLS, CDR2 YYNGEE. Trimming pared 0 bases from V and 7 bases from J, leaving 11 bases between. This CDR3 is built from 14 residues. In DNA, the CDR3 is TGTGCCAGCAGCGTAGAAGGGGAGGTGAACACCATATATTTT. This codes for CASSVEGEVNTIYF.

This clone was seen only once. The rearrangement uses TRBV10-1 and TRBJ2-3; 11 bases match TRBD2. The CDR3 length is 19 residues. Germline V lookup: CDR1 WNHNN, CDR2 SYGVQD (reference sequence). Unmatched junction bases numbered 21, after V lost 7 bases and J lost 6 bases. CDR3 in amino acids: CASNFYLSLTSGIGDTQYF. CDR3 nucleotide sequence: TGCGCCAGCAATTTTTATCTGAGCTTGACTAGCGGGATCGGGGATACGCAGTATTTT.

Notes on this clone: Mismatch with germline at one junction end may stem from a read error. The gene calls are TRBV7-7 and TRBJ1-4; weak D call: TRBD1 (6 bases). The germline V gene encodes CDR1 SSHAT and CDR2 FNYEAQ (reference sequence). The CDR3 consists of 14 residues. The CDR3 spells CASTKQGLTEKLFF. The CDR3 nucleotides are TGTGCTAGCACCAAACAGGGCCTAACTGAAAAACTGTTTTTT.

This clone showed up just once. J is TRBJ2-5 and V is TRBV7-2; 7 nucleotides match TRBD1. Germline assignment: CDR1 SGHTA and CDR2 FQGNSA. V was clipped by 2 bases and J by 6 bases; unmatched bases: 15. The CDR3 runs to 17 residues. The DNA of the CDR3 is TGTGCCAGCAGCTTAACAGGAGTGGGACAGCGAGTAAAGACCCAGTACTTC. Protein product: CASSLTGVGQRVKTQYF.

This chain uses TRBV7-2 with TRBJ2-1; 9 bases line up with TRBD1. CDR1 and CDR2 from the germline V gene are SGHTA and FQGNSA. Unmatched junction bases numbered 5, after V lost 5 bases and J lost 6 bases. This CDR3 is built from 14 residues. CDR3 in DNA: TGTGCCAGCAGCCCCCGGGACAGGGTCAATGAGCAGTTCTTC. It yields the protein CASSPRDRVNEQFF.

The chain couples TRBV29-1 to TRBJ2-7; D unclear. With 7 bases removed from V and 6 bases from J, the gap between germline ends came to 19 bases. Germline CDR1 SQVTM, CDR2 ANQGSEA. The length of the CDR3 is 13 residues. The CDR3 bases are TGCAGCGCCGCCAGACAAGGCTCGGGCGAGCAGTACTTC. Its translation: CSAARQGSGEQYF.

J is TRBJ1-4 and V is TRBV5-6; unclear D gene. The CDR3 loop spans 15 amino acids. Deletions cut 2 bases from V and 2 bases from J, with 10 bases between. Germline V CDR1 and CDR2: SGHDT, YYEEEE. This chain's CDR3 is CASSLRARTNEKLFF. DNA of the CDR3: TGTGCCAGCAGCTTAAGGGCAAGGACTAATGAAAAACTGTTTTTT. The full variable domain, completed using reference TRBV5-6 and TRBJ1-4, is DAGVTQSPTHLIKTRGQQVTLRCSPKSGHDTVSWYQQALGQGPQFIFQYYEEEERQRGNFPDRFSGHQFPNYSSELNVNALLLGDSALYLCASSLRARTNEKLFFGSGTQLSVL.

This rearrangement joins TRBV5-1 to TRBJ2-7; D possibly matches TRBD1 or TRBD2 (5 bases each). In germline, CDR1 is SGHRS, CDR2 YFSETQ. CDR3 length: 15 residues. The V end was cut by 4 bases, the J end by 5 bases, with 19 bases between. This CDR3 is CASSVNQGVPHEQYF. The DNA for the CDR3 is TGCGCCAGCAGCGTAAACCAGGGAGTCCCCCACGAGCAGTACTTC.

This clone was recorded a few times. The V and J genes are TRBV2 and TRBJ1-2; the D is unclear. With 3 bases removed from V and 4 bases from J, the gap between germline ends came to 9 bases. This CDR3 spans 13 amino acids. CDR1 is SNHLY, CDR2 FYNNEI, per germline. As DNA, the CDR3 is TGTGCCAGCAGTGAGGTACGGACCTATGGCTACACCTTC. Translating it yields CASSEVRTYGYTF.

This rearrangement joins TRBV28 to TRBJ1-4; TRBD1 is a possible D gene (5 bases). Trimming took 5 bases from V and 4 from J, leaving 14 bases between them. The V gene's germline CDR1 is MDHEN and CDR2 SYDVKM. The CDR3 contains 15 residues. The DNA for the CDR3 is TGTGCCAGCAGTCCCCACTCAGGGTTTAATGAAAAACTGTTTTTT. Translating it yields CASSPHSGFNEKLFF.

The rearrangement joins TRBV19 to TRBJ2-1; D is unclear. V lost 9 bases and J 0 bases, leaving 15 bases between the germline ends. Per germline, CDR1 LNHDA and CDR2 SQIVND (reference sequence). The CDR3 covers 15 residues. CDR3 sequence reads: CARRGDCHSYNEQFF. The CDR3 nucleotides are TGTGCCAGAAGAGGAGACTGTCACTCCTACAATGAGCAGTTCTTC.

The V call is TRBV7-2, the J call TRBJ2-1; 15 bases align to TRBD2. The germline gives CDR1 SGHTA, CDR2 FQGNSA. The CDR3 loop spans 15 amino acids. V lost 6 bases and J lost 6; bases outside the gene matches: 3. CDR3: CASRPGLAGGNEQFF. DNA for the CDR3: TGTGCCAGCAGACCGGGACTAGCGGGAGGCAATGAGCAGTTCTTC.

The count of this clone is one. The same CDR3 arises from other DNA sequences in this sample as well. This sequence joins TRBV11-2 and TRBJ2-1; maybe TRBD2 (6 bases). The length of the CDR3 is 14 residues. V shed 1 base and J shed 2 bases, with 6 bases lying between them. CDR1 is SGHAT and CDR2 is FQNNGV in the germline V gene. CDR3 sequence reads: CASSLASAYNEQFF. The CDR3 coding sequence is TGTGCCAGCAGCTTAGCTAGCGCCTACAATGAGCAGTTCTTC.

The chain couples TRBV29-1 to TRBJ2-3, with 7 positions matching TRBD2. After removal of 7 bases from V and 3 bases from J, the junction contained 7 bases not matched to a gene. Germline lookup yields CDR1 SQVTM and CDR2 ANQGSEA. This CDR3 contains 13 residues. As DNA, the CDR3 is TGCAGCGCCCCCGGCGGGGGAACAGATACGCAGTATTTT. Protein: CSAPGGGTDTQYF.

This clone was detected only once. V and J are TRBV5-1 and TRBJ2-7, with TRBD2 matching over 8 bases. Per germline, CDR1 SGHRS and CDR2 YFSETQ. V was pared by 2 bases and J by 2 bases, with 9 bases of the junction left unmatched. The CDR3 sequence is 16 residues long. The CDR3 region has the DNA TGCGCCAGCAGCTTACAATACCCGGGACTAGCCTACGAGCAGTACTTC. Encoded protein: CASSLQYPGLAYEQYF.

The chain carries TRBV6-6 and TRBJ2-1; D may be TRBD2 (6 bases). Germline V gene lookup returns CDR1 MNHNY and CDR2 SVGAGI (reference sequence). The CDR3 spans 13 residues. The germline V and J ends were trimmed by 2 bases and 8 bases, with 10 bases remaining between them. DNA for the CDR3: TGTGCCAGCAGTTACGGGCGGGAATATGAGCAGTTCTTC. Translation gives CASSYGREYEQFF.

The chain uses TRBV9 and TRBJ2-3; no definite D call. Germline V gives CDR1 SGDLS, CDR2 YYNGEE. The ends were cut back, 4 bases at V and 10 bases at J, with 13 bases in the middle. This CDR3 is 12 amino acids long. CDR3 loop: CASSPHPRAQYF. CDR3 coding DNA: TGTGCCAGCAGCCCCCACCCCCGAGCGCAGTATTTT.

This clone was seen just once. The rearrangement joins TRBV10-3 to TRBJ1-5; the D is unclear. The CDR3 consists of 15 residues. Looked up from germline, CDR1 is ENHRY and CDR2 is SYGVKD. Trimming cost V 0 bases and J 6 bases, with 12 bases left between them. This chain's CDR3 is CAISESSGMGQPQHF. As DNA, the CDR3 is TGTGCCATCAGTGAGTCGTCGGGCATGGGTCAGCCCCAGCATTTT.

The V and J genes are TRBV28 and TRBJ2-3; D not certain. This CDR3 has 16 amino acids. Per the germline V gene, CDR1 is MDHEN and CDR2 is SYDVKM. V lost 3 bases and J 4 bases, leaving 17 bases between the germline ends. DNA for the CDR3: TGTGCCAGCAGTTTTCCCGTTGGTCCTCGGCCAGATACGCAGTATTTT. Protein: CASSFPVGPRPDTQYF.

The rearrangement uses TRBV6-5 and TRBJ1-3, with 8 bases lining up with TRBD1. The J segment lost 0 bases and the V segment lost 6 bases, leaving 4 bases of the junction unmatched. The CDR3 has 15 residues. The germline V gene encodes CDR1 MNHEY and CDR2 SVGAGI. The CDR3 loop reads CASSHRGGSGNTIYF. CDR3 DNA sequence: TGTGCCAGCAGCCACAGGGGGGGCTCTGGAAACACCATATATTTT.

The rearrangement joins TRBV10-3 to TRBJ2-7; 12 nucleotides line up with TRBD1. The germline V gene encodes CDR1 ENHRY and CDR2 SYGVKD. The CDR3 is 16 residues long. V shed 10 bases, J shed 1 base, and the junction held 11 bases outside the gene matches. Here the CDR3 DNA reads TGTGCCACTCAAGGGACAGGGGGCGAATCGTCCTACGAGCAGTACTTC. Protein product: CATQGTGGESSYEQYF.

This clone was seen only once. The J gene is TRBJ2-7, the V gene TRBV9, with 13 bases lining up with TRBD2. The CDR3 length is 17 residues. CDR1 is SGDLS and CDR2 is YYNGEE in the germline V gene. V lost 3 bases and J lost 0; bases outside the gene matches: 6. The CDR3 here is CASSGTSGSTSSYEQYF. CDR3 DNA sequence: TGTGCCAGCAGCGGGACTAGCGGGAGTACTAGCTCCTACGAGCAGTACTTC.

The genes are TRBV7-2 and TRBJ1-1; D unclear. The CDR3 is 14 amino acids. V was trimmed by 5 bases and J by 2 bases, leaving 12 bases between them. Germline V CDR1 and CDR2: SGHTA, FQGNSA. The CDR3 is CASSEPGGNTEAFF. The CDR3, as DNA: TGTGCCAGCAGCGAACCGGGAGGAAACACTGAAGCTTTCTTT.

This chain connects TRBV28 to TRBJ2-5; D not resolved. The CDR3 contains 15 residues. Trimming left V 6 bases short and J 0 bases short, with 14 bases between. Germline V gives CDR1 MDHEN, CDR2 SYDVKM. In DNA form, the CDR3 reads TGTGCCAGCAGCCCTGGCTTGGGATACCAAGAGACCCAGTACTTC. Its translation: CASSPGLGYQETQYF.

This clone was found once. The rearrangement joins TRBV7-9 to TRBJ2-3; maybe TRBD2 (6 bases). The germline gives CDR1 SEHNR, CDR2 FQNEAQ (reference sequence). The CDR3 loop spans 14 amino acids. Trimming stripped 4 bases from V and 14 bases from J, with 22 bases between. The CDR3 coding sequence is TGTGCCAGCAGCTCATCCGGGGCGGGACTCCAAGGGTATTTT. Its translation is CASSSSGAGLQGYF.

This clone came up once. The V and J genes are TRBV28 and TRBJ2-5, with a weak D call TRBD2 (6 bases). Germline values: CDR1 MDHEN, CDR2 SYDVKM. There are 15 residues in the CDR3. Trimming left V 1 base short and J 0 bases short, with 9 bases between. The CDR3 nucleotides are TGTGCCAGCAGTTTATCGGAGGGGTACCAAGAGACCCAGTACTTC. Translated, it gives CASSLSEGYQETQYF.